The clone carrying this TCR beta chain appeared a single time. This record comes from a study of T cell responses to AZD1222 COVID-19 vaccine. The CDR3 runs to 14 residues. V was clipped by 6 bases and J by 2 bases; unmatched bases: 5. Looked up from germline, CDR1 is MNHEY and CDR2 is SVGAGI. TCRdb's table, derived via immunoSEQ multiplex PCR, lists solely in-frame clones and lacks some. The profile shows 100,000 to 150,000 clones, more than 75% of them singletons. V usage is TRBV6-5 and J usage is TRBJ2-7; 9 bases agree with TRBD2. The source of this sequence is an adult in good health. This material consisted of peripheral blood, taken on day 0 of AZD1222 vaccination. This CDR3 reads CASSGIAGAYEQYF. The CDR3 nucleotides read TGTGCCAGCAGCGGGATAGCGGGAGCCTACGAGCAGTACTTC.